This T cell receptor beta chain was identified during a study of blood T cell repertoires in COVID-19. Authors' analysis steps: Estimation of nucleated cell counts relied on the amplification of reference gene primers. The table came from immunoSEQ multiplex PCR; TCRdb's copy has only in-frame clones and leaves some out. D and trimming were read from the DNA, whereas the V and J calls and clone size are those reported in that table. The data show more than 100,000 clones, about 80% seen once. CDR1 SGHAT and CDR2 FQNNGV come from the germline V gene. The length of the CDR3 is 14 residues. V lost 3 bases, J lost 4 bases, and 9 bases lay in between. This clone has just a few counts.

This TCR was sampled from a woman aged 45-65 years with acute or convalescent COVID-19. The J gene is TRBJ2-2, the V gene TRBV11-2; no firm D call. Sequenced material: peripheral blood. The DNA for the CDR3 is TGTGCCAGCAGCTTCAACAGTATCACCGGGGAGCTGTTTTTT. It is translated as CASSFNSITGELFF.